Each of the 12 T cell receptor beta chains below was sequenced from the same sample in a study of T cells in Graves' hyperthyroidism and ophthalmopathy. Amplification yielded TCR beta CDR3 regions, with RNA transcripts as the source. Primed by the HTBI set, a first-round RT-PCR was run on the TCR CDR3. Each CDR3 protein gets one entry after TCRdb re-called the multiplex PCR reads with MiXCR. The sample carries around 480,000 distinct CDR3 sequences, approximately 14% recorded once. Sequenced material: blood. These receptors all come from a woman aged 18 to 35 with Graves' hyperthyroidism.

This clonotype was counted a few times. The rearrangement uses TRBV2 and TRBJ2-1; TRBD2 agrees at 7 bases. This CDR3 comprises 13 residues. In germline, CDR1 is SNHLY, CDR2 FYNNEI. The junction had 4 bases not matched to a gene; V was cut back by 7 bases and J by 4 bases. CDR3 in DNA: TGTGCCAGCACAGGACTAGGGTACAATGAGCAGTTCTTC. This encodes CASTGLGYNEQFF. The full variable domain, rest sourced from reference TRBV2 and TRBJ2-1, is EPEVTQTPSHQVTQMGQEVILRCVPISNHLYFYWYRQILGQKVEFLVSFYNNEISEKSEIFDDQFSVERPDGSNFTLKIRSTKLEDSAMYFCASTGLGYNEQFFGPGTRLTVL.

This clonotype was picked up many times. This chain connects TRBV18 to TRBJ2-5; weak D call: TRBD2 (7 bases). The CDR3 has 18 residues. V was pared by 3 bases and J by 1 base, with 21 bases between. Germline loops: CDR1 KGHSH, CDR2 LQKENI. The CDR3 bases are TGTGCCAGCTCACCTCGTGGGGGGGCCGAGGCCGCCCAAGAGACCCAGTACTTC. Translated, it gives CASSPRGGAEAAQETQYF.

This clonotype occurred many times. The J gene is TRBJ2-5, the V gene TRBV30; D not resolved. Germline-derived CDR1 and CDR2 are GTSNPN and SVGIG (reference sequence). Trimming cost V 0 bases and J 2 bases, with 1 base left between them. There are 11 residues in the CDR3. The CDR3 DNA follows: TGTGCCTGGAGTGTTCAAGAGACCCAGTACTTC. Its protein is CAWSVQETQYF.

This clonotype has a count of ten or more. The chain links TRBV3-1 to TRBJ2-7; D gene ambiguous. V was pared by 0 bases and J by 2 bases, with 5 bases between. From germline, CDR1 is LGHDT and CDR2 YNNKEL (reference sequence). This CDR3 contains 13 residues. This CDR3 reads CASSQDFTYEQYV. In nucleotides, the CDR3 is TGTGCCAGCAGCCAAGATTTCACCTACGAGCAGTACGTC.

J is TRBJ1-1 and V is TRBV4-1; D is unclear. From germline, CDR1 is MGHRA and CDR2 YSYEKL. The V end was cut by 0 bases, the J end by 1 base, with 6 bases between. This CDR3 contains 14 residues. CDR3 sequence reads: CASSQETSNTEAFF. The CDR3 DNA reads TGCGCCAGCAGCCAAGAGACATCGAACACTGAAGCTTTCTTT.

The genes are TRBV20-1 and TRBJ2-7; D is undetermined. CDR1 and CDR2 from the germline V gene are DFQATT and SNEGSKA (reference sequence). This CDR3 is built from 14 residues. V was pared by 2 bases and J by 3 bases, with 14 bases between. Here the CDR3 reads CSARIKDGFYEQYF. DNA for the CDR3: TGCAGTGCTAGAATAAAGGACGGATTCTACGAGCAGTACTTC.

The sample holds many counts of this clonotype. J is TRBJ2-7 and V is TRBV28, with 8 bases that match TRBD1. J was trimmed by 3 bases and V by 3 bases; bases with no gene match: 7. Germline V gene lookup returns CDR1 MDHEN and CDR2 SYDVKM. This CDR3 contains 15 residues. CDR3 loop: CASSLDRALGYEQYF. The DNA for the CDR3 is TGTGCCAGCAGTTTGGACAGGGCTCTGGGCTACGAGCAGTACTTC.

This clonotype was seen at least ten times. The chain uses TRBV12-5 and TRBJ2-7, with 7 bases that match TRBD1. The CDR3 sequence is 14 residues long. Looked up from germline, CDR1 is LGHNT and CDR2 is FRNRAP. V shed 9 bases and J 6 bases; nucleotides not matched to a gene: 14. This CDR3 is CASCFDRVWGEQYF. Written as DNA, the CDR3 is TGTGCTAGCTGCTTCGACAGGGTTTGGGGCGAGCAGTACTTC.

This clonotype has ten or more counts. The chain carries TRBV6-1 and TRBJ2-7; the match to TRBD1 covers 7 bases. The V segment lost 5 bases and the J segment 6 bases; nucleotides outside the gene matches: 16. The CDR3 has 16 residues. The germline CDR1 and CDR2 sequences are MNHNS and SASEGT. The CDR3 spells CASSPLSPGGSGEQYF. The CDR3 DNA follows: TGTGCCAGCAGTCCCCTAAGTCCAGGGGGATCGGGCGAGCAGTACTTC.

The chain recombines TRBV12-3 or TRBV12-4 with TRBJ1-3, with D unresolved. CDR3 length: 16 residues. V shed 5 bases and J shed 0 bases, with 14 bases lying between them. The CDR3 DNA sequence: TGTGCCAGCAGTACCCGTGACATATCCTCTGGAAACACCATATATTTT. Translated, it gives CASSTRDISSGNTIYF.

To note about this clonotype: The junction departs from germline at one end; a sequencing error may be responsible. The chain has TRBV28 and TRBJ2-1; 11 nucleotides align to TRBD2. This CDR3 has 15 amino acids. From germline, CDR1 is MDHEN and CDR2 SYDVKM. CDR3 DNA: TGTGCCAGCTCGATTGTACTAGCGGGAGACAATGAGCAGCTCTTC. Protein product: CASSIVLAGDNEQLF.

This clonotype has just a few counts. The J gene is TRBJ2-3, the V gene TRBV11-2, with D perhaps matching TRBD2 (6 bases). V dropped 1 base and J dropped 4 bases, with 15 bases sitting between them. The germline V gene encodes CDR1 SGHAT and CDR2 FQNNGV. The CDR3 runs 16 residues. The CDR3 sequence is CASSLVVAGLADTQYF. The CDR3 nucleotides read TGTGCCAGCAGCTTAGTCGTTGCGGGGCTCGCAGATACGCAGTATTTT. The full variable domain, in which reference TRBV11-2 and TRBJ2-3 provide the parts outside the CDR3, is EAGVAQSPRYKIIEKRQSVAFWCNPISGHATLYWYQQILGQGPKLLIQFQNNGVVDDSQLPKDRFSAERLKGVDSTLKIQPAKLEDSAVYLCASSLVVAGLADTQYFGPGTRLTVL.